This TCR beta chain appears in the sequencing data of a study of T cells in Graves' hyperthyroidism and ophthalmopathy. Each patient was aged 18 to 65 and had newly diagnosed hyperthyroidism of under 2 months' duration. Diagnosis rested on symptoms, serum thyroxine and TRAb, thyroid ultrasound, and orbital computed tomography. Concerning this clonotype: Antigen specificity is unknown. A much larger clone is a single base away; this may be a read error.

Study observations and caveats: Ophthalmopathy was separated from stable hyperthyroidism by a 13 V-J model.

In germline, CDR1 is SGDLS, CDR2 YYNGEE. The CDR3 loop spans 18 amino acids. Amplification targeted TCR beta CDR3 regions from RNA transcripts. The HTBI primer set served for first-round RT-PCR of the TCR CDR3. MiXCR was run by TCRdb on the multiplex PCR reads, yielding one entry per CDR3 protein. The profile shows about 570,000 distinct CDR3 sequences, 13% to 15% of them singletons. This TCR was recovered from a woman aged 35 to 49 with Graves' hyperthyroidism. J is TRBJ2-1 and V is TRBV9, with TRBD2 matching over 13 bases. The DNA matches TRBJ2-7 better at its end, which makes the J call doubtful. Sequenced material: blood. The CDR3 reads CASSQPTSGGSSYNEQYF. CDR3 DNA sequence: TGTGCCAGCAGCCAACCGACTAGCGGGGGGAGCTCCTACAATGAGCAGTACTTC.